These T cell receptor beta chains were read from a single sample in a study of shared T cell receptors in the human thymus. The data were produced by immunoSEQ multiplex PCR, yet TCRdb's version contains in-frame clones alone and is incomplete. Counted here are 700,000 to 750,000 clones, approximately 85% occurring once; the ten biggest clones make up about 0.0098%. The sample was also reused in another study, on human thymus T cells.

The specimen sequenced was thymocytes. These receptors came from a girl under three years old with a congenital heart defect. Both conserved end residues are part of each CDR3. The order of the fields is D gene, V gene, clone size, J gene, CDR3 DNA, CDR3 protein. The D gene is left open where the match is weak. The size field is filled for only some rows; it gives once, few, many or a size class.

NA	TRBV10-3	NA	TRBJ1-3	TGTGCCATCAGCCTCATATACAGTCCTCGCTCTGGAAACACCATATATTTT	CAISLIYSPRSGNTIYF
TRBD1	TRBV7-2	NA	TRBJ1-2	TGTGCCAGCAGCTTAAGAGGTTCCGGACAGGGCGAGATGAGCTATGGCTACACCTTC	CASSLRGSGQGEMSYGYTF
NA	TRBV5-6	NA	TRBJ1-4	TGTGCCAGCAGCTTGTTTTGTGAGGCTCGCAGTGAAAAACTGTTTTTT	CASSLFCEARSEKLFF
NA	TRBV30	NA	TRBJ1-5	TGTGCCTGGGGTCAGGGGCAGGCGCCCTTTTTT	CAWGQGQAPFF
TRBD2	TRBV19	once	TRBJ2-2	TGTGCCAGTAGTCCCCGTTGGTTTGCGACTCAGGGGACTAGGTGGGAGCTGTTTTTT	CASSPRWFATQGTRWELFF
NA	TRBV6-5	NA	TRBJ1-1	TGTGCCAGTAGTCCGGGTCGGTCGAACACTGAAGCTTTCTTT	CASSPGRSNTEAFF
TRBD1	TRBV7-9	NA	TRBJ1-1	TGTGCCAGCAGCTTACGACCGGGACAGGGGATATTATACACTGAAGCTTTCTTT	CASSLRPGQGILYTEAFF
TRBD2	TRBV9	NA	TRBJ2-1	TGTGCCAGCAGCGTAGAACCCCCTAGCGGGGGGGTAAGCTCCTACAATGAGCAGTTCTTC	CASSVEPPSGGVSSYNEQFF
NA	TRBV6-4	NA	TRBJ1-1	TGTGCCAGCAGTGAGGTGTGCCCGGGGACTGAAGCTTTCTTT	CASSEVCPGTEAFF
NA	TRBV4-3	NA	TRBJ2-3	TGCGCCAGCAGCCAAGATATCGGATCGGGGGATACGCAGTATTTT	CASSQDIGSGDTQYF
NA	TRBV5-1	NA	TRBJ2-7	TGCGCCAGCAGCTTGGGACAGGCCGACGAGCAGTACTTC	CASSLGQADEQYF
NA	TRBV7-6	NA	TRBJ2-7	TGTGCCAGCAGCTTAGACCCCCCGGACGAGCAGTACTTC	CASSLDPPDEQYF
NA	TRBV7-2	NA	TRBJ1-2	TGTGCCAGCAGCAACCCTAAGGAGGACTATGGCTACACCTTC	CASSNPKEDYGYTF
NA	TRBV6-5	NA	TRBJ1-1	TGTGCCAGCAGCCCCGGTTTATCCATGAACACTGAAGCTTTCTTT	CASSPGLSMNTEAFF
TRBD2	TRBV28	NA	TRBJ2-1	TGTGCCAGCAGTTTGGGGGGGAGCAATGAGCAGTTCTTC	CASSLGGSNEQFF
NA	TRBV5-4	NA	TRBJ1-1	TGTGCCAGCAGCCTGGGGAAACAGGGAATGAACACTGAAGCTTTCTTT	CASSLGKQGMNTEAFF
TRBD1	TRBV29-1	NA	TRBJ1-2	TGCAGCGTTGAAGAAGGACAGGGAGGGTATGGCTACACCTTC	CSVEEGQGGYGYTF
NA	TRBV19	NA	TRBJ1-1	TGTGCCAGTAGTATAGAGACGGACAGAGACACTGAAGCTTTCTTT	CASSIETDRDTEAFF
TRBD1	TRBV4-2	NA	TRBJ1-3	TGTGCCAGCAGCCAAGGGGACAGCAGCTCTGGAAACACCATATATTTT	CASSQGDSSSGNTIYF
TRBD1	TRBV5-1	NA	TRBJ2-2	TGCGCCAGCAGCGGACAGGGAAGGAACGGGGAGCTGTTTTTT	CASSGQGRNGELFF
NA	TRBV6-1	NA	TRBJ1-1	TGTGCCAGCAGCGCACGACAGCCAGCTTTCTTT	CASSARQPAFF
TRBD2	TRBV7-2	few	TRBJ2-7	TGTGCCAGCAGCCGCGGACTAGCGGGGGGGCCGTTGTACTTC	CASSRGLAGGPLYF
NA	TRBV6-4	NA	TRBJ2-2	TGTGCCAGCAGTGCGTCGTCCGGGGAGCTGTTTTTT	CASSASSGELFF
NA	TRBV27	NA	TRBJ1-6	TGTGCCAGCAGTCCCCCAGGGGACTATAATTCCCCCCTCCACTTT	CASSPPGDYNSPLHF
NA	TRBV7-8	few	TRBJ1-5	TGTGCCAGCAGCTTATCTCGACAGAATAGCAATCAGCCCCAGCATTTT	CASSLSRQNSNQPQHF
NA	TRBV10-1	NA	TRBJ1-2	TGCGCCAGCAGTGAGTCGAGATCAGGGGTCAGGAGCTACACCTTC	CASSESRSGVRSYTF
TRBD1	TRBV29-1	NA	TRBJ1-2	TGCAGCGTTGAAGATCAAGATTACGGACAGGGTAACTATGGCTACACCTTC	CSVEDQDYGQGNYGYTF
TRBD2	TRBV14	NA	TRBJ2-4	TGTGCCAGCAGCCACCTAGGACTAGCGGAAAACATTCAGTACTTC	CASSHLGLAENIQYF
NA	TRBV7-8	NA	TRBJ1-6	TGTGCCAGCAGCTCCGACCGTGTCAGGTCACCCCTCCACTTT	CASSSDRVRSPLHF
NA	TRBV5-1	NA	TRBJ2-2	TGCGCCAGCAGCTTGACAGGGACCGACCCGAACACCGGGGAGCTGTTTTTT	CASSLTGTDPNTGELFF
TRBD1	TRBV28	NA	TRBJ1-1	TGTGCCAGCAGTTTTCCTCCGGGACAGGGTATAACTGAAGCTTTCTTT	CASSFPPGQGITEAFF
TRBD1	TRBV7-9	NA	TRBJ2-5	TGTGCCAGCAGCCCTCCGGCGGGACAGGGTTTGGAGACCCAGTACTTC	CASSPPAGQGLETQYF
NA	TRBV7-8	NA	TRBJ1-2	TGTGCCAGCAGCCACCGCGTGGAAGGGGTCGTTGGCTACACCTTC	CASSHRVEGVVGYTF
NA	TRBV4-3	NA	TRBJ1-1	TGCGCCAGCAGCCAAGCGATGGGTCGGGGAACTGAAGCTTTCTTT	CASSQAMGRGTEAFF
TRBD1	TRBV6-1	NA	TRBJ1-4	TGTGCCAGCAGTGAGGACAGGCGCGATTCAACTAATGAAAAACTGTTTTTT	CASSEDRRDSTNEKLFF
NA	TRBV6-5	NA	TRBJ2-7	TGTGCCAGCAGTGGCCTTGAGCGATCCTACGAGCAGTACTTC	CASSGLERSYEQYF
TRBD2	TRBV2	NA	TRBJ2-1	TGTGCCAGCAGGGACCTAGCGGGGGGGCCCCCCTACAATGAGCAGTTCTTC	CASRDLAGGPPYNEQFF
NA	TRBV6-6	NA	TRBJ2-1	TGTGCCAGCAGCCCGACAGATTCCTACAATGAGCAGTTCTTC	CASSPTDSYNEQFF
NA	TRBV5-1	NA	TRBJ2-3	TGCGCCAGCAGCTTATTCGATTGGAGGGGATGTGTAGATACGCAGTATTTT	CASSLFDWRGCVDTQYF